This T cell receptor beta chain was sequenced during a study of blood T cell repertoires in COVID-19 (dated by TCRdb to between 2020 and 2021). With respect to the entire study: The collaborator samples originated in the United States, Italy and Spain and spanned the acute and convalescent phases of COVID-19. The material from the prospective study consisted of cDNA or gDNA derived from T cells, B-cell-depleted T cells, or PBMCs. Subjects who had been exposed to COVID-19, were actively infected with it, or had recovered from it provided the deeply sampled blood TCRbeta repertoires that made up the dataset. The repertoires were released in a freely available public database meant as a resource for research on the immune response to SARS-CoV-2. Samples came from the ongoing ImmuneRACE study (first 160 participants) plus 1,254 subjects from 6 global collaborators. A de-identified subject ID, COVID-19 status, age in years and sex were almost always included in the sample metadata. HLA class I and class II types, where available, came from metadata supplied by the sample provider rather than from assay-based typing. The investigation overall reported the following: The quantity of clinical and demographic metadata differed by source and by participant and was supplied without curation.

V loses 4 bases, J loses 11 bases, and the germline ends lie 14 bases apart. The germline V gene gives CDR1 as SGHTA and CDR2 as FQGNSA. From the cysteine up to the phenylalanine, the CDR3 has a length of 12 residues. The entry retains the CDR3 DNA only, 36 bases that are in frame from base 1. TCRbeta CDR3 regions were amplified from genomic DNA by means of the immunoSEQ Assay, a bias-controlled multiplex PCR. The original methods were these. The number of nucleated cells in each sample was estimated by amplification of reference gene primers within the assay. To quantify the absolute abundance of each unique TCRbeta CDR3 rearrangement, sequence reads were collapsed and filtered. For each sample, productive Simpson clonality was calculated by taking the square root of Simpson's diversity index across productive rearrangements. TCRdb provides this immuneACCESS table in a form limited to in-frame rearrangements. Some clones are lacking; in checked studies, under half of them reflect an unresolved V gene, and why the rest are absent is not known. The V and J calls and clone size come from that table; D and trimming were worked out from the DNA. In this sample the table shows over 100,000 clones, around three quarters of which occur a single time. The ten biggest clones cover roughly 16% of the sample.

The count of this clone is one. What this receptor recognizes is not known. No base-level quality is on record; no much larger clone is a single base apart. Collaborating institutions collected whole blood in K2EDTA tubes following their own protocols. Collaborator samples were shipped for TCRbeta analysis as frozen whole blood, isolated PBMCs, or DNA extracted from either sample type. The chain uses TRBV7-2 and TRBJ1-1, with the D gene uncertain. The sequenced sample consisted of peripheral blood. This clonotype was sampled from a man aged 60-69 years with active or convalescent COVID-19. The CDR3 region: CASSYLYRYAFF. Here is the DNA: TGTGCCAGCAGCTATCTTTATCGGTATGCTTTCTTT.